The subject of this entry is one T cell receptor (beta chain). Its antigen remains unidentified. There are no base qualities to consult, and no much larger clone falls within one base. The data originate from a study of memory CD4+ T cells and cytomegalovirus serostatus (dated by TCRdb to between 2018 and 2020). About the study as a whole: The cohort included approximately 35 healthy adults from Belgium, of whom 9 were CMV seropositive and 24 were CMV seronegative. To replicate a published TCR-based CMV serostatus classifier, the study sequenced CD4+ memory TCRbeta repertoires from a Belgian cohort whose cytomegalovirus serostatus was known. General findings and caveats noted by the study authors: Among the 160 or so previously reported CMV-associated TCRbeta sequences, 65 to 85 showed up in the CD4+ memory repertoires, with each one found in between one and five individuals. CMV serostatus prediction reached a median bootstrapped AUC of 0.95 with the original framework and about 0.93 with a US-trained random forest. Results were interpreted as suggesting that the CMV-associated TCR signature is largely present in the CD4+ memory repertoire. Only CD4+CD45RO+ memory cells were sequenced, unlike the original study, which covered naive and memory CD4+ and CD8+ populations. On the Belgian cohort, the classifier based on the original framework reached a median bootstrapped AUC of 0.95, with a 95% CI of 0.76-1.00.

Genomic DNA was extracted from sorted cells with the Quick-DNA Microprep Kit. Amplification of TCRbeta DNA was done with the immunoSEQ hsTCRbeta kit, following the protocol from the manufacturer. TCRbeta libraries were sequenced on an Illumina MiSeq instrument. Per the source publication's procedure: After out-of-frame sequences were removed, 2,204,828 distinct TCRbeta sequences remained, averaging around 61,000 per individual. Each individual was scored by the count of 164 previously reported CMV-associated TCRbeta sequences and the total productive distinct TCRbeta count. A beta-binomial model was reimplemented in Python, and random forests from scikit-learn, run with default parameters, were trained on data from the US cohort. Classifier performance on the Belgian cohort was summarized as median AUC with percentile confidence intervals over 10,000 bootstrap iterations. Imported from immuneACCESS, the table was reduced by TCRdb to in-frame sequences with V and J called. These copies leave out some clones; in studies compared against another copy, an unresolved V gene accounts for under half, and the cause of the remainder is not known. V and J calls and clone size follow that table, whereas D and trimming were derived from the DNA. This sample is represented by tens of thousands of clones; about 79% of them were singletons. More than 0.95% of the sample lies in the top ten.

Single viable CD3+CD4+CD8-CD45RO+ cells were sorted as memory CD4+ T cells on a FACSAria II. CMV serostatus was assessed using a Roche Elecsys assay, by which serum IgG against CMV pp150, pp28, p38 and p52 was detected. Following thawing, total CD4+ T cells were enriched through positive selection using CD4 magnetic microbeads. Samples originated from another study that specifically interrogated the CD4+ T cell memory repertoire. Peripheral blood mononuclear cells were isolated and cryopreserved according to standard operating procedures, and serum was stored at -80 degrees C. The staining relied on CD3-PerCP (BW264/56), CD4-APC (RPA-T4), CD45RO-PE (UCHT1) and CD8-Pacific Orange (3B5) antibodies, and Sytox blue was used to exclude non-viable cells. The cysteine opens and the phenylalanine closes a CDR3 of 15 amino acids. Solely the CDR3 DNA is kept, with 45 bases framed from the first base. A distance of 17 bases separates the germline ends of V and J, which lose 5 bases and 4 bases respectively. For CDR1 and CDR2, the germline V gene (reference sequence) lists SEHNR and FQNEAQ.

Material for sequencing was memory CD4+ T cells from blood. This chain joins TRBV7-9 to TRBJ2-5, with the D call perhaps TRBD1 or TRBD2, as 6 bases match in each case. The sequence was obtained from an adult in good health and CMV-seronegative. The sequence in DNA is TGTGCCAGCAGCCACGCTCAAGGGGGGCGAGAGACCCAGTACTTC. It is translated as CASSHAQGGRETQYF.